The T cell receptor beta chain under discussion was sequenced for a study of breast tumors, draining lymph nodes, adjacent tissues. Broader study findings: Luminal-like breast cancer showed significantly higher tumor–nontumor repertoire similarity than basal-like. The data were judged consistent with most tumor T cells coming from lymph node and expanding in tumor. Data only fit, rather than demonstrated, lymph node origin of most tumor T cells. Compared with lymph nodes, tumors were less diverse; compared with nontumor tissue, more.

This clonotype has ten or more counts. Its matching antigen is unknown. Axillary draining lymph nodes of breast cancer patients supplied the node samples. Germline V gene data show CDR1 as SQVTM and CDR2 as ANQGSEA. With 6 bases clipped from V and 0 bases from J, the junction kept 4 bases outside the gene matches. The CDR3 length is 14 residues. TCRdb used MiXCR to reprocess the multiplex PCR reads, holding one entry per CDR3 protein. This table has fewer than 300,000 distinct CDR3 sequences, about 30% appearing once. The origin of this receptor is a female donor with breast cancer. Some clones in this sample may be carry-over from other donors' samples. The sample was axillary lymph node tissue. This sequence joins TRBV29-1 and TRBJ2-2; 7 nucleotides agree with TRBD1. CDR3 sequence reads: CSVRTGPNTGELFF. CDR3 in DNA: TGCAGCGTGAGGACAGGCCCGAACACCGGGGAGCTGTTTTTT.